Each of the 13 T cell receptor beta chains below was sequenced from the same sample in a study of T cell responses to AZD1222 COVID-19 vaccine. The repertoire was sequenced with immunoSEQ multiplex PCR; TCRdb's copy has only in-frame clones and lacks some. The repertoire holds some 150,000 clones, with 90% to 95% as singletons. The source material was peripheral blood, sampled on day 0 of AZD1222 vaccination. These receptors all come from an adult in good health.

The CDR3 here is CASSDVNDRRLKNMNTEAFF. CDR3 nucleotide sequence: TGTGCCAGCAGTGATGTCAATGACAGGCGGCTAAAAAACATGAACACTGAAGCTTTCTTT. This chain links TRBV2 with TRBJ1-1, with a tentative D call TRBD1 (6 bases). Deletions cut 3 bases from V and 0 bases from J, with 26 bases between. The CDR3 has 20 amino acids. Germline lookup yields CDR1 SNHLY and CDR2 FYNNEI. The whole variable domain, filled in from reference TRBV2 and TRBJ1-1, reads EPEVTQTPSHQVTQMGQEVILRCVPISNHLYFYWYRQILGQKVEFLVSFYNNEISEKSEIFDDQFSVERPDGSNFTLKIRSTKLEDSAMYFCASSDVNDRRLKNMNTEAFFGQGTRLTVV.

V gene TRBV2 combines with J gene TRBJ2-1; 11 positions match TRBD2. This CDR3 has 15 amino acids. Germline CDR1 reads SNHLY; CDR2 reads FYNNEI. V was clipped by 9 bases and J by 7 bases; unmatched bases: 11. This CDR3 is CASREAGLAENEQFF. The DNA for the CDR3 is TGTGCCAGTCGAGAGGCGGGACTAGCGGAAAATGAGCAGTTCTTC.

J is TRBJ1-5 and V is TRBV19; 10 bases align to TRBD1. V was clipped by 8 bases and J by 6 bases; unmatched bases: 7. Looked up from germline, CDR1 is LNHDA and CDR2 is SQIVND (reference sequence). The CDR3 has 14 amino acids. The CDR3 is CASSGTGVGQPQHF. CDR3 DNA: TGTGCCAGTTCCGGGACAGGGGTGGGTCAGCCCCAGCATTTT.

V and J are TRBV19 and TRBJ1-1; D is unclear. The germline V gene has CDR1 LNHDA and CDR2 SQIVND (reference sequence). The CDR3 is 12 amino acids. Trimming removed 4 bases at V and 3 bases at J, with 6 bases between. The CDR3 bases are TGTGCCAGTAGTACTTGGGACACTGAAGCTTTCTTT. Translation: CASSTWDTEAFF. Based on the CDR3 plus reference TRBV19 and TRBJ1-1, the full variable domain is DGGITQSPKYLFRKEGQNVTLSCEQNLNHDAMYWYRQDPGQGLRLIYYSQIVNDFQKGDIAEGYSVSREKKESFPLTVTSAQKNPTAFYLCASSTWDTEAFFGQGTRLTVV.

The table lists this clone with a count of one. The junction does not match germline at one end; this may be a read error. Here the CDR3 DNA reads TGTGCCAGCAGTTTAACGGCCGACGCCCCGAACTTC. This translates into CASSLTADAPNF. The chain employs TRBV12-3 or TRBV12-4 and TRBJ2-7; no reliable D call. CDR3 length: 12 residues.

V and J are TRBV9 and TRBJ1-1; D perhaps matches TRBD1 (5 bases). Trimming removed 3 bases at V and 4 bases at J, with 16 bases between. CDR1 is SGDLS, CDR2 YYNGEE, per germline. This CDR3 is built from 15 residues. The CDR3, as DNA: TGTGCCAGCAGCGGCAGGGAGGGGTGGGCCACTGAAGCTTTCTTT. Protein: CASSGREGWATEAFF. Based on the CDR3 plus reference TRBV9 and TRBJ1-1, the full variable domain is DSGVTQTPKHLITATGQRVTLRCSPRSGDLSVYWYQQSLDQGLQFLIQYYNGEERAKGNILERFSAQQFPDLHSELNLSSLELGDSALYFCASSGREGWATEAFFGQGTRLTVV.

The chain carries TRBV27 and TRBJ2-7; 10 nucleotides line up with TRBD2. This CDR3 has 13 amino acids. Germline values: CDR1 MNHEY, CDR2 SMNVEV (reference sequence). The V segment lost 6 bases and the J segment 6 bases; nucleotides outside the gene matches: 5. The CDR3 DNA is TGTGCCAGCAGCACGGGACTAGCGTCCGAGCAGTACTTC. Its protein is CASSTGLASEQYF.

The rearrangement uses TRBV18 and TRBJ1-2; no definite D call. Germline V gene lookup returns CDR1 KGHSH and CDR2 LQKENI. Trimming shortened V by 6 bases and J by 3 bases, and 11 bases separated the two germline ends. The CDR3 is made up of 13 amino acids. The CDR3 protein is CASSLDGHYGYTF. CDR3 in DNA: TGTGCCAGCTCCCTGGACGGACACTATGGCTACACCTTC. Drawing the rest from reference TRBV18 and TRBJ1-2, the complete variable domain is NAGVMQNPRHLVRRRGQEARLRCSPMKGHSHVYWYRQLPEEGLKFMVYLQKENIIDESGMPKERFSAEFPKEGPSILRIQQVVRGDSAAYFCASSLDGHYGYTFGSGTRLTVV.

The J gene is TRBJ1-6, the V gene TRBV5-1; 9 bases are shared with TRBD1. CDR3 length equals 16 residues. Losses at the gene ends were 1 base for V and 8 bases for J; bases not matched to a gene: 7. Germline V CDR1 and CDR2: SGHRS, YFSETQ. CDR3 residues: CASSLTTGGRDSPLHF. The CDR3 nucleotides read TGCGCCAGCAGCTTGACAACAGGGGGCAGAGATTCACCCCTCCACTTT.

The gene calls are TRBV4-1 and TRBJ1-2, with D unclear. CDR3 length: 13 residues. V lost 3 bases, J lost 8 bases, and 13 bases lay in between. Germline V gives CDR1 MGHRA, CDR2 YSYEKL. The CDR3 DNA is TGCGCCAGCAGCCACCGGGATGGCGTGGGCTACACCTTC. It encodes CASSHRDGVGYTF.

The rearrangement joins TRBV30 to TRBJ2-3; TRBD2 aligns across 8 bases. Germline V gives CDR1 GTSNPN, CDR2 SVGIG (reference sequence). The ends lost 2 bases at V and 5 bases at J; junction bases unmatched: 9. The CDR3 has 15 amino acids. The CDR3 region has the DNA TGTGCCTGGAGTCAAGGAGCGGGAGTGCTAGATACGCAGTATTTT. It yields the protein CAWSQGAGVLDTQYF.

The chain joins TRBV6-5 to TRBJ1-2, with D hard to call. The germline V gene encodes CDR1 MNHEY and CDR2 SVGAGI. The ends were cut back, 8 bases at V and 8 bases at J, with 18 bases in the middle. This CDR3 has 13 amino acids. The chain's CDR3 is CASSIRVRGGYTF. The CDR3, as DNA: TGTGCCAGCTCCATTAGGGTACGAGGGGGCTACACCTTC.

This clone showed up just a few times. The chain is built from TRBV11-2 and TRBJ1-2; 11 bases line up with TRBD1. CDR3 length: 15 residues. The germline gives CDR1 SGHAT, CDR2 FQNNGV. The J segment lost 7 bases and the V segment lost 0 bases, leaving 4 bases of the junction unmatched. This CDR3 reads CASSLDRTGGSGYTF. Here the CDR3 DNA reads TGTGCCAGCAGCTTAGATAGGACAGGGGGCTCTGGCTACACCTTC. Full variable domain (missing parts from reference TRBV11-2 and TRBJ1-2): EAGVAQSPRYKIIEKRQSVAFWCNPISGHATLYWYQQILGQGPKLLIQFQNNGVVDDSQLPKDRFSAERLKGVDSTLKIQPAKLEDSAVYLCASSLDRTGGSGYTFGSGTRLTVV.